Each of the 30 T cell receptor beta chains below was sequenced from the same sample in a study of T cells in Graves' hyperthyroidism and ophthalmopathy. Template material for amplifying TCR beta CDR3 regions consisted of RNA transcripts. The primer set for the first-round RT-PCR of the TCR CDR3 was HTBI. Using its own MiXCR run on the multiplex PCR reads, TCRdb lists one record per CDR3 protein. The table includes about 700,000 distinct CDR3 sequences, about 45% detected once. What was sequenced was peripheral blood or thyroid tissue (not recorded which). Receptor source: an adult man with Graves' disease, either hyperthyroidism or ophthalmopathy (not recorded which).

This clonotype was counted many times. V and J are TRBV29-1 and TRBJ2-5, with D possibly called TRBD1 or TRBD2 (7 bases each). The CDR3 consists of 12 residues. Germline V gives CDR1 SQVTM, CDR2 ANQGSEA. V lost 5 bases and J lost 5, with 12 bases in between. The CDR3 region is CSVYRGGETQYF. The CDR3 DNA reads TGCAGCGTTTACAGGGGAGGGGAGACCCAGTACTTC.

This clonotype was found many times. The J gene is TRBJ1-5, the V gene TRBV24-1, with TRBD1 matching 9 bases. The V gene end was trimmed by 2 bases and the J gene end by 5 bases; junction bases not matched to a gene: 6. The CDR3 is 16 residues long. Germline CDR1 KGHDR, CDR2 SFDVKD. Here the CDR3 reads CATSDWSGQGHQPQHF. The CDR3, as DNA: TGTGCCACCAGTGATTGGTCCGGACAGGGGCATCAGCCCCAGCATTTT.

This clonotype turned up a few times. The junction does not match germline at one end; this may be a read error. The V gene is TRBV10-3, the J gene TRBJ1-2; a possible D gene is TRBD1 (5 bases). Germline CDR1 is ENHRY and CDR2 is SYGVKD. The CDR3 is 17 residues long. For the CDR3, the DNA is TGTGCCAGCAGTTACGGGGAGGGGAGCGCCCGGAGTGGGGGCTACACCTTC. It codes for CASSYGEGSARSGGYTF.

The chain has TRBV7-8 and TRBJ1-1; D gene uncertain. Per germline, CDR1 SGHVS and CDR2 FQNEAQ. With 5 bases removed from V and 5 bases from J, the gap between germline ends came to 15 bases. CDR3 length equals 14 residues. Here the CDR3 DNA reads TGTGCCAGCAGCCAAGAACGGTGGGAAACTGAAGCTTTCTTT. It encodes CASSQERWETEAFF.

The chain links TRBV12-3 or TRBV12-4 to TRBJ1-4; D is ambiguous. V lost 3 bases, J lost 8 bases, and 10 bases lay in between. This CDR3 has 13 amino acids. The CDR3 DNA is TGTGCCAGCAGTTTGGCAGGATACGAAAAACTGTTTTTT. This encodes CASSLAGYEKLFF.

This clonotype was counted many times. The chain combines TRBV7-2 with TRBJ1-3; D remains ambiguous. Germline CDR1 is SGHTA and CDR2 is FQGNSA. Trimming left V 7 bases short and J 2 bases short, with 6 bases between. The CDR3 runs to 12 residues. CDR3 amino acids: CASTAPGNTIYF. Here the CDR3 DNA reads TGTGCCAGCACGGCCCCTGGAAACACCATATATTTT.

The chain combines TRBV2 with TRBJ1-6; TRBD1 is a possible D gene (6 bases). Germline V gene lookup returns CDR1 SNHLY and CDR2 FYNNEI. Trimming stripped 4 bases from V and 9 bases from J, with 10 bases between. The CDR3 loop spans 13 amino acids. CDR3 amino acids: CASSAGQSSPLHF. The CDR3 DNA is TGTGCCAGCAGTGCAGGACAGTCTTCACCCCTCCACTTT.

This rearrangement joins TRBV19 to TRBJ1-2, with 8 bases identical to TRBD1. Per the germline V gene, CDR1 is LNHDA and CDR2 is SQIVND (reference sequence). V was clipped by 11 bases and J by 7 bases; unmatched bases: 12. This CDR3 contains 13 residues. The CDR3 DNA reads as TGTGCCGGAAGACAGGGGCCAGGGCTTGGCTACACCTTC. It is translated as CAGRQGPGLGYTF.

The rearrangement joins TRBV29-1 to TRBJ1-2, with TRBD1 identical over 9 bases. With V trimmed by 6 bases and J by 6 bases, 5 bases remained unmatched. The germline gives CDR1 SQVTM, CDR2 ANQGSEA. The CDR3 totals 12 residues. The CDR3 is CSVPDRGHGYTF. The CDR3 nucleotides are TGCAGCGTCCCGGACAGGGGACATGGCTACACCTTC. The variable domain in full, with the rest retrieved from reference TRBV29-1 and TRBJ1-2, is SAVISQKPSRDICQRGTSLTIQCQVDSQVTMMFWYRQQPGQSLTLIATANQGSEATYESGFVIDKFPISRPNLTFSTLTVSNMSPEDSSIYLCSVPDRGHGYTFGSGTRLTVV.

J is TRBJ1-6 and V is TRBV29-1; possibly TRBD1 for D (5 bases). The CDR3 extends over 13 amino acids. Trimming pared 8 bases from V and 7 bases from J, leaving 15 bases between. Per germline, CDR1 SQVTM and CDR2 ANQGSEA. CDR3 residues: CSQPGTSNSPLHF. CDR3 bases: TGCAGCCAACCGGGGACGTCCAATTCACCCCTCCACTTT.

A few counts support this clonotype. The DNA for the CDR3 is TGTGCCAGCAGCCAAGATCCCGCGGGGGGCCTCCTCTCCTACGAGCAGTACTTC. Protein sequence: CASSQDPAGGLLSYEQYF. The chain has TRBV13 and TRBJ2-7; 8 bases are a match to TRBD2. The CDR3 runs to 18 residues. V trimming: 5 bases; J trimming: 0 bases; junction bases outside the gene matches: 15. Germline CDR1 PRHDT, CDR2 FYEKMQ (reference sequence).

This chain uses TRBV6-1 with TRBJ1-5; TRBD1 matches 9 bases. Trimming took 8 bases from V and 3 from J; bases not matched to a gene: 5. CDR3 length: 14 amino acids. Germline V gives CDR1 MNHNS, CDR2 SASEGT. The CDR3 is CASGTGTDNQPQHF. For the CDR3, the DNA is TGTGCCAGCGGGACAGGGACAGACAATCAGCCCCAGCATTTT.

The V call is TRBV7-9, the J call TRBJ1-4, with a tentative D call TRBD1 (5 bases). Trimming cost V 3 bases and J 3 bases, with 14 bases left between them. CDR1 is SEHNR, CDR2 FQNEAQ, per germline (reference sequence). CDR3 size: 16 residues. The CDR3, as DNA: TGTGCCAGCAGCTTGGGGCACCCGCTAGCTAATGAAAAACTGTTTTTT. This translates into CASSLGHPLANEKLFF.

At least ten counts were recorded for this clonotype. The gene calls are TRBV20-1 and TRBJ2-7; 7 positions agree with TRBD1. Germline assignment: CDR1 DFQATT and CDR2 SNEGSKA (reference sequence). CDR3 length: 13 amino acids. V dropped 5 bases and J dropped 2; count of bases not matched to a gene: 6. CDR3 nucleotide sequence: TGCAGTGCTGACAGGGACGGCACCTACGAGCAGTACTTC. The encoded protein is CSADRDGTYEQYF.

The J gene is TRBJ2-3, the V gene TRBV7-9; maybe TRBD1 (5 bases). The V gene lost 2 bases and the J gene lost 3 bases, with 9 bases spanning the gap. The CDR3 extends over 14 amino acids. The V gene's germline CDR1 is SEHNR and CDR2 FQNEAQ (reference sequence). In DNA, the CDR3 is TGTGCCAGCAGCTTATTGTCAGGGACAGATACGCAGTATTTT. This sequence encodes CASSLLSGTDTQYF. Drawing the rest from reference TRBV7-9 and TRBJ2-3, the complete variable domain is DTGVSQNPRHKITKRGQNVTFRCDPISEHNRLYWYRQTLGQGPEFLTYFQNEAQLEKSRLLSDRFSAERPKGSFSTLEIQRTEQGDSAMYLCASSLLSGTDTQYFGPGTRLTVL.

J is TRBJ1-3 and V is TRBV7-8; 8 positions agree with TRBD1. Per germline, CDR1 SGHVS and CDR2 FQNEAQ. Trimming at V came to 2 bases and at J to 3 bases, leaving 9 bases not matched to a gene. This CDR3 comprises 17 residues. CDR3 sequence reads: CASSLMSGGLDGNTIYF. The DNA of the CDR3 is TGTGCCAGCAGCTTAATGTCAGGGGGCCTTGATGGAAACACCATATATTTT.

Remarks on this clonotype: A junction boundary mismatches the germline segment, possibly from a read error. The chain employs TRBV7-8 and TRBJ1-5, with no clear D. The germline gives CDR1 SGHVS, CDR2 FQNEAQ. This CDR3 contains 14 residues. The CDR3 here is CASSQEGTYQPQHF. For the CDR3, the DNA is TGCGCCAGCAGCCAAGAGGGTACGTATCAGCCCCAGCATTTT.

This clonotype was picked up many times. In nucleotides, the CDR3 is TGCAGTGTTGGGGCGGGGGCGGCTTACGAGCAGTACTTC. Protein sequence: CSVGAGAAYEQYF. The rearrangement joins TRBV20-1 to TRBJ2-7, with a tentative D call TRBD2 (7 bases). The CDR3 sequence is 13 residues long. CDR1 and CDR2 (germline): DFQATT, SNEGSKA (reference sequence). Trimming left V 7 bases short and J 4 bases short, with 17 bases between.

The V and J genes are TRBV7-9 and TRBJ2-7; the match to TRBD2 covers 9 bases. The CDR3 is 16 residues long. The germline gives CDR1 SEHNR, CDR2 FQNEAQ (reference sequence). Germline trimming cut 6 bases from V and 3 bases from J; bases unmatched to any gene: 12. The CDR3 nucleotides read TGTGCCAGCAGTTCCCCCCTGGGTAGCGGGGGCTACGAGCAGTACTTC. This sequence encodes CASSSPLGSGGYEQYF.

The table lists this clonotype with many counts. The V gene is TRBV7-3, the J gene TRBJ2-5, with 12 positions matching TRBD1. V lost 4 bases, J lost 5 bases, and 2 bases stayed unmatched. CDR3 length equals 14 residues. The germline CDR1 and CDR2 sequences are SGHTA and FQGTGA. CDR3 loop: CASSWDRGRETQYF. CDR3 sequence (DNA): TGTGCCAGCAGCTGGGACAGGGGGCGGGAGACCCAGTACTTC. The full variable domain, rest sourced from reference TRBV7-3 and TRBJ2-5, is GAGVSQTPSNKVTEKGKYVELRCDPISGHTALYWYRQSLGQGPEFLIYFQGTGAADDSGLPNDRFFAVRPEGSVSTLKIQRTERGDSAVYLCASSWDRGRETQYFGPGTRLLVL.

This clonotype came up a few times. The V gene is TRBV20-1, the J gene TRBJ1-2; tentatively, D is TRBD1 (6 bases). The V gene lost 0 bases and the J gene lost 8 bases, with 13 bases spanning the gap. The CDR3 length is 13 residues. From germline, CDR1 is DFQATT and CDR2 SNEGSKA (reference sequence). CDR3 loop: CSARDYRVNGYTF. In nucleotides, the CDR3 is TGCAGTGCTAGAGATTACAGGGTAAACGGCTACACCTTC.

This clonotype has at least ten counts. One end of the junction is discordant with germline, which a read error may explain. The chain links TRBV5-1 to TRBJ1-1; no definite D call. The CDR3 is 11 residues long. Germline V gene lookup returns CDR1 SGHRS and CDR2 YFSETQ. This CDR3 reads CASSENTEAFF. The CDR3 DNA follows: TGTGCCAGCAGTGAGAACACTGAAGCTTTCTTT.

Points on this clonotype: A single base separates this from a much larger clone, so it may be a read error. The rearrangement links TRBV2 to TRBJ1-1; D may be TRBD1 (5 bases). CDR1 and CDR2 from the germline V gene are SNHLY and FYNNEI. CDR3 length equals 13 residues. V gave up 7 bases and J gave up 4 bases, with 13 bases separating them. The CDR3 is CASKRGSSTEAFF. The CDR3 nucleotides are TGTGCCAGCAAGCGGGGGTCCAGCACTGAAGCTTTCTTT.

This chain connects TRBV25-1 to TRBJ1-2; 9 bases are a match to TRBD1. V was clipped by 6 bases and J by 3 bases; unmatched bases: 11. Germline V gene lookup returns CDR1 MGHDK and CDR2 SYGVNS. The CDR3 is 16 residues long. The CDR3 is CASRGGGQGVDYGYTF. As DNA, the CDR3 is TGTGCCAGCAGGGGCGGGGGACAGGGCGTTGACTATGGCTACACCTTC.

This clonotype was observed a handful of times. V is TRBV19 and J is TRBJ1-1, with D maybe TRBD1 (6 bases). V was clipped by 5 bases and J by 4 bases, with 11 bases between them. The CDR3 spans 13 residues. Germline lookup yields CDR1 LNHDA and CDR2 SQIVND (reference sequence). In nucleotides, the CDR3 is TGTGCCAGTAGTGCAGGGGTTGTCACTGAAGCTTTCTTT. Translated, it gives CASSAGVVTEAFF.

In its sample, this clonotype was seen many times. The V gene is TRBV29-1, the J gene TRBJ2-7, with 9 positions matching TRBD1. The CDR3 totals 14 residues. In germline, CDR1 is SQVTM, CDR2 ANQGSEA. After removal of 7 bases from V and 3 bases from J, the junction contained 10 bases not matched to a gene. This chain's CDR3 is CSAGGGQGHYEQYF. Written as DNA, the CDR3 is TGCAGCGCCGGAGGCGGACAGGGGCACTACGAGCAGTACTTC.

The rearrangement uses TRBV10-3 and TRBJ1-4; D perhaps matches TRBD1 (5 bases). V shed 5 bases and J shed 12 bases, with 16 bases lying between them. This CDR3 is 13 amino acids long. Per germline, CDR1 ENHRY and CDR2 SYGVKD. DNA for the CDR3: TGTGCCATCAGTAGACAGTCTCTTGAGGAACTGTTTTTT. Amino acids: CAISRQSLEELFF.

The gene calls are TRBV10-3 and TRBJ2-2, with D tentatively TRBD2 (5 bases). The CDR3 is 14 amino acids. V lost 6 bases to trimming and J lost 4 bases, with 12 bases between them. The germline gives CDR1 ENHRY, CDR2 SYGVKD. The CDR3 reads CAIRPTGSTGELFF. The DNA for the CDR3 is TGTGCCATCAGACCCACGGGGAGCACCGGGGAGCTGTTTTTT.

This clonotype was seen at least ten times. The chain couples TRBV24-1 to TRBJ2-5; D not certain. From germline, CDR1 is KGHDR and CDR2 SFDVKD. The CDR3 totals 14 residues. The ends were cut back, 5 bases at V and 5 bases at J, with 14 bases in the middle. Here the CDR3 reads CATSGPPPQETQYF. In DNA form, the CDR3 reads TGTGCCACCAGTGGGCCGCCTCCTCAGGAGACCCAGTACTTC.

V gene TRBV19 combines with J gene TRBJ2-7; D may be TRBD2 (6 bases). Trimming cost V 5 bases and J 6 bases, with 14 bases left between them. The CDR3 runs 13 residues. The germline V gene has CDR1 LNHDA and CDR2 SQIVND (reference sequence). CDR3 nucleotide sequence: TGTGCCAGTAGTCCTGGGACTTGGGCCGAGCAGTACTTC. Its protein product is CASSPGTWAEQYF.